The clone carrying this T cell receptor (beta chain) turned up a few times. Generated by immunoSEQ multiplex PCR, the TCRdb table keeps only in-frame clones and is missing some. The sample has roughly 300,000 clones, less than 90% seen once. This sample was included in a study of Ad26.COV2.S vaccination and SARS-CoV-2 variants. The wider study: Donor participated within the Ad26.COV2.S arm of the COV1001 trial. Each vaccinee took Ad26.COV2.S intramuscularly, once or twice 56 days apart.

The V gene lost 2 bases and the J gene lost 4 bases, with 8 bases spanning the gap. The CDR3 extends over 13 amino acids. Per the germline V gene, CDR1 is MDHEN and CDR2 is SYDVKM. As for treatment: around 19 received Ad26.COV2.S at low or high dose, single or two shots; a few received placebo; per-sample allocation not given. The study sampled participants on day 63 after the first vaccine or placebo injection. In Boston, the donor was an adult between 18-55 years of age. This chain connects TRBV28 to TRBJ1-2, with no clear D. The clonotype was recovered from a person aged 18 to 65 who received the Ad26.COV2.S COVID-19 vaccine or a placebo. This material consisted of peripheral blood, taken in a trial of Ad26.COV2.S vaccine versus placebo. CDR3 protein: CASSLNGPYGYTF. The DNA of the CDR3 is TGTGCCAGCAGTTTAAACGGTCCCTATGGCTACACCTTC.